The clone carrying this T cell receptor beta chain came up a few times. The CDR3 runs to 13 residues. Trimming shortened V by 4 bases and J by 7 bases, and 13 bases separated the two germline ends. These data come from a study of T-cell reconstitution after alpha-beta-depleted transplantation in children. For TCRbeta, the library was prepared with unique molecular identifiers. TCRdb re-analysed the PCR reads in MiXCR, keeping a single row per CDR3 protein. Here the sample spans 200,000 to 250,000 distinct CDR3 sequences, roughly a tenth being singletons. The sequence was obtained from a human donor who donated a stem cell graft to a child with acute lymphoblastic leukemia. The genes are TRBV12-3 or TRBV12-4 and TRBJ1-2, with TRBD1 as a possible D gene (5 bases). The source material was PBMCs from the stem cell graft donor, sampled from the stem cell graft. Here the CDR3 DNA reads TGTGCCAGCAGTTCTACAGGAGCGGGTGGCTACACCTTC. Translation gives CASSSTGAGGYTF.